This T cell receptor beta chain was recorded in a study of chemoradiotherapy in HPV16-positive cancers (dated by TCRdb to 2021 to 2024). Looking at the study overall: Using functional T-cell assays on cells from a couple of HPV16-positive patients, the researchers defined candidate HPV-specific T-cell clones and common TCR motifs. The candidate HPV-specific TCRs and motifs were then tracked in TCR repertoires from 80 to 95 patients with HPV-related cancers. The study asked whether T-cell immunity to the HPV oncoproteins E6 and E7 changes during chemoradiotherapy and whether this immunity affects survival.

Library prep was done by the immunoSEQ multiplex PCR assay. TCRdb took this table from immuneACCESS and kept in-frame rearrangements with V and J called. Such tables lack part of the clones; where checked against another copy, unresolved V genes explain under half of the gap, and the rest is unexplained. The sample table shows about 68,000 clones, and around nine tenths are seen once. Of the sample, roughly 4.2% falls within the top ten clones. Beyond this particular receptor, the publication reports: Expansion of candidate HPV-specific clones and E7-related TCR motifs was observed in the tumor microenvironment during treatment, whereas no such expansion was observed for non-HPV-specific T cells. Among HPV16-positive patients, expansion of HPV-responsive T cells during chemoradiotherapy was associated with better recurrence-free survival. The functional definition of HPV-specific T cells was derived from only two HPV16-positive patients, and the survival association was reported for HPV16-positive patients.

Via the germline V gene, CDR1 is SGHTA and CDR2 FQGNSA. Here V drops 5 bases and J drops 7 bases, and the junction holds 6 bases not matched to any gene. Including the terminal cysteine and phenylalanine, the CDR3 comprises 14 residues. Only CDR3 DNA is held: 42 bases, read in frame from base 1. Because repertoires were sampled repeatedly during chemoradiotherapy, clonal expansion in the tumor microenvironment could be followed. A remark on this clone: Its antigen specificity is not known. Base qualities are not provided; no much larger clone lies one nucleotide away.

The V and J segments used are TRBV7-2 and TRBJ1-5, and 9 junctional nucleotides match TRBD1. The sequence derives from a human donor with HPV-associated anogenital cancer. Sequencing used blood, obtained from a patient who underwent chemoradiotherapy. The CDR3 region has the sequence CASSPGTGSQPQHF. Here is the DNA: TGTGCCAGCAGCCCCGGGACAGGGTCCCAGCCCCAGCATTTT.